In its sample, the clone carrying this T cell receptor (beta chain) was seen a few times. V was shortened by 5 bases and J by 0 bases, with 16 bases between the two germline ends. CDR1 and CDR2 from the germline V gene are KGHSH and LQKENI. The CDR3 length is 16 residues. The entry originates in a study of blood T cell repertoires in COVID-19. TCRdb's copy holds only in-frame clones and misses some; the assay was immunoSEQ multiplex PCR. The sample consists of around 340,000 clones, around 90% of them appearing once. This clonotype was sampled from a woman between 55 and 75 years old with COVID-19, enrolled during active disease. The rearrangement links TRBV18 to TRBJ1-1, with D unclear. The source material was peripheral blood. DNA for the CDR3: TGTGCCAGCTCAATTCTAGTGGCGGAGCTGAACACTGAAGCTTTCTTT. Residues: CASSILVAELNTEAFF. Looking up the rest from reference TRBV18 and TRBJ1-1 gives the full variable domain: NAGVMQNPRHLVRRRGQEARLRCSPMKGHSHVYWYRQLPEEGLKFMVYLQKENIIDESGMPKERFSAEFPKEGPSILRIQQVVRGDSAAYFCASSILVAELNTEAFFGQGTRLTVV.